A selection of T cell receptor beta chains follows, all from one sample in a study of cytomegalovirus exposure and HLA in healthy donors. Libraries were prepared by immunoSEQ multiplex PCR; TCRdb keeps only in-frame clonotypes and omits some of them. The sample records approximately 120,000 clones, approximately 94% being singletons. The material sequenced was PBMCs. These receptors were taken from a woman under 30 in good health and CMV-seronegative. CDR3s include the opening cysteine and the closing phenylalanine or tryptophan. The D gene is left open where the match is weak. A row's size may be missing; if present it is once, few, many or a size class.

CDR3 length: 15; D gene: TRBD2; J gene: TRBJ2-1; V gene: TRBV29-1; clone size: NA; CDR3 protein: CSVGGVGGSYNEQFF; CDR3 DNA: TGCAGCGTCGGGGGGGTCGGGGGCTCCTACAATGAGCAGTTCTTC
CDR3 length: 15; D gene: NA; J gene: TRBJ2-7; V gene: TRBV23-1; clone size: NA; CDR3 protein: CASSQNRGRPYEQYF; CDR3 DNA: TGCGCCAGCAGTCAAAATAGGGGCCGTCCCTACGAGCAGTACTTC
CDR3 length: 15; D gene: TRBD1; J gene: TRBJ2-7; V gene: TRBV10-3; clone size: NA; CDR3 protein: CAIRNPFGTDYEQYF; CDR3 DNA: TGTGCCATCAGGAACCCATTCGGGACAGACTACGAGCAGTACTTC
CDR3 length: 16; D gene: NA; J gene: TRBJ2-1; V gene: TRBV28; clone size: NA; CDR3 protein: CASSLRPTGKRNEQFF; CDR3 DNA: TGTGCCAGCAGTTTAAGGCCGACGGGTAAAAGGAATGAGCAGTTCTTC
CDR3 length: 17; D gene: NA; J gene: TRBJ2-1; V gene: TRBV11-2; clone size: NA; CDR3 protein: CASSLSTGTSRNNEQFF; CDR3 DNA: TGTGCCAGCAGCTTAAGTACAGGCACTTCTAGGAACAATGAGCAGTTCTTC
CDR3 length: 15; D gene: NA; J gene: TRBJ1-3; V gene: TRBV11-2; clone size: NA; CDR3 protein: CASSPTGFAGNTIYF; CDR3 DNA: TGTGCCAGCAGCCCTACAGGATTTGCTGGAAACACCATATATTTT
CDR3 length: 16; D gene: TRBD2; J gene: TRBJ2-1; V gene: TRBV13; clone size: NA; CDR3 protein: CASSRVEIAGVNEQFF; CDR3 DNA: TGTGCCAGCAGCAGGGTAGAGATAGCGGGAGTAAATGAGCAGTTCTTC
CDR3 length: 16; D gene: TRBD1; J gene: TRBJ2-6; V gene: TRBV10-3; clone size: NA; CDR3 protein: CAISPGQNSGANVLTF; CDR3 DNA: TGTGCCATCAGTCCGGGACAGAACTCTGGGGCCAACGTCCTGACTTTC
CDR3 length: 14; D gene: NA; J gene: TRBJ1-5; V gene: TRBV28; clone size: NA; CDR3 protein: CASSTMDSYQPQHF; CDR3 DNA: TGTGCCAGCAGTACCATGGACAGTTATCAGCCCCAGCATTTT
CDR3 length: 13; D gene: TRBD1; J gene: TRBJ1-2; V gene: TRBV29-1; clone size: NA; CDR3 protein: CSVDRQGSSGYTF; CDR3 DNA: TGCAGCGTTGATAGACAGGGATCAAGTGGCTACACCTTC
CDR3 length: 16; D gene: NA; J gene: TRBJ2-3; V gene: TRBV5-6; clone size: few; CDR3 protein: CASSITFGVRTDTQYF; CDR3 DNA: TGTGCCAGCAGCATAACTTTCGGGGTCCGCACAGATACGCAGTATTTT
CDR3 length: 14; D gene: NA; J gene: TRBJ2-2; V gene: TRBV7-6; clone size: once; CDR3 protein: CASSFYQGPGELFF; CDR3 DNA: TGTGCCAGCAGCTTTTATCAGGGGCCCGGGGAGCTGTTTTTT
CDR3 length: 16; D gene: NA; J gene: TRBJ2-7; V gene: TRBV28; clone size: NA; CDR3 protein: CASRFRSRTEPYEQYF; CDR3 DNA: TGTGCCAGCAGGTTCCGATCTAGGACAGAGCCCTACGAGCAGTACTTC
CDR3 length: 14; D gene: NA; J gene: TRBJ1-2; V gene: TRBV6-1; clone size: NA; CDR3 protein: CASSDSGGRYGYTF; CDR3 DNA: TGTGCCAGCAGTGATTCAGGAGGGCGGTATGGCTACACCTTC
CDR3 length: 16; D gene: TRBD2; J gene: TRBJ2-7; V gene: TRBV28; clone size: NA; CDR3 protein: CASSSPAGGSSYEQYF; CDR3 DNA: TGTGCCAGCAGTTCCCCAGCGGGGGGGAGCTCCTACGAGCAGTACTTC
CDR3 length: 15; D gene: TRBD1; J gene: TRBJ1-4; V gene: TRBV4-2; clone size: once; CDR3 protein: CASSPITGGGEKLFF; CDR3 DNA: TGTGCCAGCAGCCCGATTACAGGGGGTGGTGAAAAACTGTTTTTT
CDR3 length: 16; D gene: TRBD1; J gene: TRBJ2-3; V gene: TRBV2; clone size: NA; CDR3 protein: CASSVWQGDSTDTQYF; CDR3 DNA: TGTGCCAGCAGTGTCTGGCAGGGGGATAGCACAGATACGCAGTATTTT
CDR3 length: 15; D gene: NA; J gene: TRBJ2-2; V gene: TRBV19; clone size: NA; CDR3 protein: CASSDLGRMSGELFF; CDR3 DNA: TGTGCCAGTAGTGATCTTGGGAGAATGTCTGGGGAGCTGTTTTTT
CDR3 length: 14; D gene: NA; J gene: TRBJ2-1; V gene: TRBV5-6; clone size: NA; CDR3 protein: CASQLPGSPGEQFF; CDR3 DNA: TGTGCCAGCCAACTGCCTGGGTCTCCGGGTGAGCAGTTCTTC
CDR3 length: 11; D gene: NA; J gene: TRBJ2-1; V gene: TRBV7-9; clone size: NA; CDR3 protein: CASSIINEQFF; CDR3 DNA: TGTGCCAGCAGCATAATTAATGAGCAGTTCTTC
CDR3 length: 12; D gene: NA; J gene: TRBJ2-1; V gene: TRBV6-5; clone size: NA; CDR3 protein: CASSLGGNEQFF; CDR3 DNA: TGTGCCAGCAGTCTGGGAGGAAATGAGCAGTTCTTC